This is a list of T cell receptor beta chains from one sample in a study of post-analysis software for immune sequencing data. MiXCR was run by TCRdb on the PCR reads, yielding one entry per CDR3 protein. The sample has 700,000 to 900,000 distinct CDR3 sequences, approximately 44% seen once. Sequencing was carried out using blood. These receptors were collected from a girl between 5 and 17 years old with multiple sclerosis. The CDR3 runs from the conserved cysteine through the conserved F or W. A D gene is named only where the DNA matches it firmly. Clone size appears in some rows only: once, few, many, or a class for an expanded clone.

clone size: -; V gene: TRBV12-3/TRBV12-4; D gene: -; CDR3 length: 14; J gene: TRBJ2-3; CDR3 protein: CASSLKRSTDAQYF; CDR3 DNA: TGTGCCAGCAGTCTCAAGCGGAGCACAGATGCGCAGTATTTT
clone size: -; V gene: TRBV28; D gene: -; CDR3 length: 16; J gene: TRBJ2-3; CDR3 protein: CASSSGAGGLPDTQYF; CDR3 DNA: TGTGCCAGCAGTTCCGGGGCAGGTGGACTCCCGGATACGCAGTATTTT
clone size: -; V gene: TRBV29-1; D gene: TRBD1; CDR3 length: 13; J gene: TRBJ1-2; CDR3 protein: CSAEAGGSYGYTF; CDR3 DNA: TGCAGCGCTGAAGCAGGGGGCAGCTATGGCTACACCTTC
clone size: -; V gene: TRBV27; D gene: TRBD1; CDR3 length: 15; J gene: TRBJ2-7; CDR3 protein: CASSRGDSYSYEQYF; CDR3 DNA: TGTGCCAGCAGTAGAGGGGACAGTTACTCCTACGAGCAGTACTTC
clone size: -; V gene: TRBV2; D gene: TRBD2; CDR3 length: 14; J gene: TRBJ2-7; CDR3 protein: CASGGGEAFYEQYF; CDR3 DNA: TGTGCCAGCGGCGGGGGGGAAGCCTTCTACGAGCAGTACTTC
clone size: few; V gene: TRBV5-1; D gene: TRBD1; CDR3 length: 14; J gene: TRBJ2-1; CDR3 protein: CASSSEDRAKEQFF; CDR3 DNA: TGCGCCAGCAGCAGCGAGGACAGGGCGAAAGAGCAGTTCTTC
clone size: -; V gene: TRBV29-1; D gene: -; CDR3 length: 13; J gene: TRBJ2-3; CDR3 protein: CSVDTGNTDTQYF; CDR3 DNA: TGCAGCGTTGATACAGGGAACACAGATACGCAGTATTTT
clone size: -; V gene: TRBV15; D gene: -; CDR3 length: 14; J gene: TRBJ1-1; CDR3 protein: CATSRRDRNTEAFF; CDR3 DNA: TGTGCCACCAGCAGAAGGGACCGGAACACTGAAGCTTTCTTT
clone size: -; V gene: TRBV10-3; D gene: -; CDR3 length: 16; J gene: TRBJ1-5; CDR3 protein: CAISESQVEPSQPQHF; CDR3 DNA: TGTGCCATCAGTGAGTCACAGGTAGAGCCATCCCAGCCCCAGCATTTT
clone size: once; V gene: TRBV7-2; D gene: -; CDR3 length: 12; J gene: TRBJ1-4; CDR3 protein: CASSLSVEKLFF; CDR3 DNA: TGTGCCAGCAGCTTGAGCGTGGAAAAACTGTTTTTT
clone size: -; V gene: TRBV6-4; D gene: -; CDR3 length: 13; J gene: TRBJ2-5; CDR3 protein: CASSEGVPETQYF; CDR3 DNA: TGTGCCAGCAGCGAGGGGGTCCCAGAGACCCAGTACTTC
clone size: -; V gene: TRBV7-2; D gene: TRBD2; CDR3 length: 16; J gene: TRBJ2-5; CDR3 protein: CASSLVTSGPRETQYF; CDR3 DNA: TGTGCCAGCAGCCTTGTAACTAGCGGCCCTCGGGAGACCCAGTACTTC
clone size: -; V gene: TRBV9; D gene: TRBD1; CDR3 length: 14; J gene: TRBJ1-2; CDR3 protein: CASSSRRPGGGYTF; CDR3 DNA: TGTGCCAGCAGTTCGCGCCGTCCAGGGGGCGGCTACACCTTC
clone size: -; V gene: TRBV11-2; D gene: -; CDR3 length: 13; J gene: TRBJ2-2; CDR3 protein: CASSLSLNGELFF; CDR3 DNA: TGTGCCAGCAGCTTATCGCTCAACGGGGAGCTGTTTTTT
clone size: -; V gene: TRBV7-2; D gene: -; CDR3 length: 12; J gene: TRBJ2-3; CDR3 protein: CASSLVMNTQYF; CDR3 DNA: TGTGCCAGCAGCTTAGTAATGAATACGCAGTATTTT
clone size: -; V gene: TRBV5-6; D gene: -; CDR3 length: 11; J gene: TRBJ1-1; CDR3 protein: CAGAGNTEAFF; CDR3 DNA: TGTGCCGGCGCAGGGAACACTGAAGCTTTCTTT
clone size: few; V gene: TRBV4-2; D gene: TRBD2; CDR3 length: 18; J gene: TRBJ2-4; CDR3 protein: CASSQDLLAELAKNIQYF; CDR3 DNA: TGTGCCAGCAGCCAAGATCTCCTAGCGGAGCTAGCCAAAAACATTCAGTACTTC
clone size: few; V gene: TRBV7-9; D gene: TRBD2; CDR3 length: 19; J gene: TRBJ2-1; CDR3 protein: CASSEPRTRSSGSLNEQFF; CDR3 DNA: TGTGCCAGCAGCGAACCGCGGACTAGGTCTAGCGGGAGTCTTAATGAGCAGTTCTTC
clone size: -; V gene: TRBV5-6; D gene: -; CDR3 length: 14; J gene: TRBJ1-2; CDR3 protein: CASTPLGGGYGYTF; CDR3 DNA: TGTGCCAGCACCCCTCTAGGGGGTGGCTATGGCTACACCTTC
clone size: -; V gene: TRBV12-3/TRBV12-4; D gene: TRBD2; CDR3 length: 15; J gene: TRBJ2-1; CDR3 protein: CASTPAGGPRNEQFF; CDR3 DNA: TGTGCCAGCACCCCAGCGGGAGGGCCGAGGAATGAGCAGTTCTTC
clone size: -; V gene: TRBV10-3; D gene: -; CDR3 length: 15; J gene: TRBJ2-7; CDR3 protein: CAISEDAGGGYEQYF; CDR3 DNA: TGTGCCATCAGTGAGGACGCTGGAGGGGGGTACGAGCAGTACTTC
clone size: few; V gene: TRBV7-8; D gene: -; CDR3 length: 14; J gene: TRBJ2-7; CDR3 protein: CASSLAGRDYEQYF; CDR3 DNA: TGTGCCAGCAGCTTAGCTGGCAGGGACTACGAGCAGTACTTC
clone size: few; V gene: TRBV3-1; D gene: -; CDR3 length: 13; J gene: TRBJ2-7; CDR3 protein: CASEGYSYNEQYF; CDR3 DNA: TGTGCCAGCGAGGGCTATTCCTACAATGAGCAGTACTTC
clone size: many; V gene: TRBV5-1; D gene: -; CDR3 length: 15; J gene: TRBJ2-4; CDR3 protein: CASSLGHLAKNIQYF; CDR3 DNA: TGTGCCAGCAGTTTGGGGCATTTAGCCAAAAACATTCAGTACTTC
clone size: -; V gene: TRBV4-1; D gene: -; CDR3 length: 15; J gene: TRBJ1-1; CDR3 protein: CASSLRDPVVTEAFF; CDR3 DNA: TGCGCCAGCAGCCTCCGGGACCCGGTGGTCACTGAAGCTTTCTTT
clone size: -; V gene: TRBV11-1; D gene: TRBD2; CDR3 length: 14; J gene: TRBJ2-1; CDR3 protein: CASSTSGGVNEQFF; CDR3 DNA: TGTGCCAGCAGCACAAGTGGGGGGGTCAATGAGCAGTTCTTC
clone size: -; V gene: TRBV28; D gene: -; CDR3 length: 15; J gene: TRBJ2-5; CDR3 protein: CASSPTGLSQETQYF; CDR3 DNA: TGTGCCAGCAGTCCTACGGGTCTGAGCCAAGAGACCCAGTACTTC
clone size: -; V gene: TRBV29-1; D gene: -; CDR3 length: 12; J gene: TRBJ1-4; CDR3 protein: CSVEDAYEKLFF; CDR3 DNA: TGCAGCGTTGAAGACGCCTATGAAAAACTGTTTTTT
clone size: once; V gene: TRBV9; D gene: -; CDR3 length: 12; J gene: TRBJ2-7; CDR3 protein: CASSSNIGEQYF; CDR3 DNA: TGTGCCAGCAGCTCTAACATCGGCGAGCAGTACTTC
clone size: -; V gene: TRBV13; D gene: -; CDR3 length: 14; J gene: TRBJ1-1; CDR3 protein: CASSFLDGNTEAFF; CDR3 DNA: TGTGCCAGCAGCTTCCTAGACGGGAACACTGAAGCTTTCTTT
clone size: -; V gene: TRBV27; D gene: -; CDR3 length: 18; J gene: TRBJ1-2; CDR3 protein: CASSLSARTAHLYYGYTF; CDR3 DNA: TGTGCCAGCAGTTTATCGGCTCGGACAGCCCATCTATACTATGGCTACACCTTC
clone size: -; V gene: TRBV7-2; D gene: -; CDR3 length: 16; J gene: TRBJ2-3; CDR3 protein: CASSFGGSSGTDTQYF; CDR3 DNA: TGTGCCAGCAGCTTCGGGGGCAGTTCTGGCACAGATACGCAGTATTTT
clone size: few; V gene: TRBV20-1; D gene: TRBD1; CDR3 length: 17; J gene: TRBJ2-5; CDR3 protein: CSARDLLRQGGQETQYF; CDR3 DNA: TGCAGTGCTAGAGATCTCCTGAGACAGGGGGGCCAAGAGACCCAGTACTTC
clone size: -; V gene: TRBV27; D gene: -; CDR3 length: 8; J gene: TRBJ2-7; CDR3 protein: CASCEQYF; CDR3 DNA: TGTGCCAGCTGCGAGCAGTACTTC
clone size: -; V gene: TRBV12-3/TRBV12-4; D gene: TRBD1; CDR3 length: 15; J gene: TRBJ2-3; CDR3 protein: CASSADREHTDTQYF; CDR3 DNA: TGTGCCAGCAGCGCTGACAGGGAGCACACAGATACGCAGTATTTT
clone size: -; V gene: TRBV15; D gene: TRBD1; CDR3 length: 16; J gene: TRBJ2-5; CDR3 protein: CATSRDWQGVGETQYF; CDR3 DNA: TGTGCCACCAGCAGAGATTGGCAGGGGGTCGGAGAGACCCAGTACTTC
clone size: -; V gene: TRBV7-9; D gene: TRBD2; CDR3 length: 18; J gene: TRBJ2-1; CDR3 protein: CASSPPTIRAAGGYEQFF; CDR3 DNA: TGTGCCAGCAGCCCGCCCACCATTCGGGCAGCGGGAGGCTATGAGCAGTTCTTC
clone size: -; V gene: TRBV6-6; D gene: -; CDR3 length: 16; J gene: TRBJ2-1; CDR3 protein: CASSYSSASSYNEQFF; CDR3 DNA: TGTGCCAGCAGTTATTCTAGCGCTAGCTCCTACAATGAGCAGTTCTTC
clone size: few; V gene: TRBV24-1; D gene: -; CDR3 length: 13; J gene: TRBJ2-5; CDR3 protein: CATSDSVVETQYF; CDR3 DNA: TGTGCCACCAGTGATTCGGTAGTAGAGACCCAGTACTTC
clone size: -; V gene: TRBV5-1; D gene: -; CDR3 length: 14; J gene: TRBJ1-1; CDR3 protein: CASSLVDMNTEAFF; CDR3 DNA: TGCGCCAGCAGCTTGGTGGACATGAACACTGAAGCTTTCTTT
clone size: few; V gene: TRBV29-1; D gene: -; CDR3 length: 12; J gene: TRBJ1-1; CDR3 protein: CSVIHENTEAFF; CDR3 DNA: TGCAGCGTGATACATGAGAACACTGAAGCTTTCTTT
clone size: -; V gene: TRBV12-3/TRBV12-4; D gene: -; CDR3 length: 12; J gene: TRBJ2-7; CDR3 protein: CASSFESYEQYF; CDR3 DNA: TGTGCCAGCAGTTTCGAGTCCTACGAGCAGTACTTC
clone size: -; V gene: TRBV7-2; D gene: TRBD2; CDR3 length: 16; J gene: TRBJ2-5; CDR3 protein: CASSLVSGRVAETQYF; CDR3 DNA: TGTGCCAGCAGCTTAGTGAGCGGGAGGGTTGCCGAGACCCAGTACTTC
clone size: -; V gene: TRBV12-3/TRBV12-4; D gene: -; CDR3 length: 13; J gene: TRBJ1-1; CDR3 protein: CASRPKGNTEAFF; CDR3 DNA: TGTGCCAGCAGGCCGAAGGGCAACACTGAAGCTTTCTTT
clone size: -; V gene: TRBV6-1; D gene: -; CDR3 length: 12; J gene: TRBJ2-1; CDR3 protein: CASSEEKFIQFF; CDR3 DNA: TGTGCCAGCAGTGAAGAAAAGTTTATTCAGTTCTTC
clone size: -; V gene: TRBV7-8; D gene: -; CDR3 length: 13; J gene: TRBJ2-1; CDR3 protein: CASSPRALNEQFF; CDR3 DNA: TGTGCCAGCAGCCCTCGTGCATTGAATGAGCAGTTCTTC
clone size: few; V gene: TRBV29-1; D gene: -; CDR3 length: 12; J gene: TRBJ1-2; CDR3 protein: CSVVNRDFGYTF; CDR3 DNA: TGCAGCGTTGTCAACAGGGATTTCGGCTACACCTTC
clone size: -; V gene: TRBV7-8; D gene: -; CDR3 length: 14; J gene: TRBJ1-1; CDR3 protein: CASSKTEISTEAFF; CDR3 DNA: TGTGCCAGCAGTAAAACCGAGATATCCACTGAAGCTTTCTTT
clone size: -; V gene: TRBV6-5; D gene: -; CDR3 length: 14; J gene: TRBJ2-5; CDR3 protein: CASSYSTYQETQYF; CDR3 DNA: TGTGCCAGCAGTTACTCTACGTACCAAGAGACCCAGTACTTC
clone size: -; V gene: TRBV5-1; D gene: -; CDR3 length: 14; J gene: TRBJ2-3; CDR3 protein: CASSFWRFTDTQYF; CDR3 DNA: TGCGCCAGCAGCTTCTGGAGATTCACAGATACGCAGTATTTT
clone size: -; V gene: TRBV27; D gene: -; CDR3 length: 14; J gene: TRBJ1-5; CDR3 protein: CASSPVKSNQPQHF; CDR3 DNA: TGTGCCAGCAGCCCGGTTAAGAGCAATCAGCCCCAGCATTTT
clone size: -; V gene: TRBV18; D gene: -; CDR3 length: 15; J gene: TRBJ2-3; CDR3 protein: CASSPSVQQTDTQYF; CDR3 DNA: TGTGCCAGCTCACCATCCGTACAGCAGACAGATACGCAGTATTTT
clone size: many; V gene: TRBV5-1; D gene: -; CDR3 length: 14; J gene: TRBJ2-3; CDR3 protein: CASSLEGGTDTQYF; CDR3 DNA: TGCGCCAGCAGCTTGGAGGGGGGCACAGATACGCAGTATTTT
clone size: few; V gene: TRBV2; D gene: -; CDR3 length: 14; J gene: TRBJ1-6; CDR3 protein: CASIGTHYNSPLHF; CDR3 DNA: TGTGCCAGCATCGGGACACATTATAATTCACCCCTCCACTTT
clone size: -; V gene: TRBV28; D gene: -; CDR3 length: 15; J gene: TRBJ2-5; CDR3 protein: CASSLPGSYDNEQYF; CDR3 DNA: TGTGCCAGCAGTTTACCCGGGTCTTACGACAATGAGCAGTACTTC